A selection of T cell receptor beta chains follows, all from one sample in a study of T cells in Graves' hyperthyroidism and ophthalmopathy. One entry per CDR3 protein, called by TCRdb with MiXCR from the multiplex PCR reads. The table has 250,000 to 300,000 distinct CDR3 sequences, around 13% seen once; the top ten hold 7.9%. What was sequenced was blood. All receptors come from a middle-aged woman with Graves' hyperthyroidism. Both conserved end residues are trimmed from each CDR3. The D gene is left open where the match is weak.

d_call | j_call | v_call | cdr3_aa
NA | TRBJ1-3 | TRBV3-1 | ASSQAYTIY
TRBD1 | TRBJ2-3 | TRBV15 | ATSSGDRDGADTQY
TRBD1 | TRBJ1-2 | TRBV10-3 | AISERQGQGGYT
TRBD2 | TRBJ2-7 | TRBV10-3 | AISEASGTYEQY
TRBD2 | TRBJ2-3 | TRBV27 | ASSFQAGGGERPSTDTQY
NA | TRBJ1-3 | TRBV6-5 | ASSYRGDRNTIY
NA | TRBJ1-6 | TRBV28 | ASSYDRLNSPLH
NA | TRBJ2-4 | TRBV11-2 | ASGGLGRTERGGSKNIQY
TRBD1 | TRBJ2-1 | TRBV5-1 | AGPGTGYNEQF
NA | TRBJ2-1 | TRBV24-1 | ATSVGGGRNEQF
NA | TRBJ1-4 | TRBV11-2 | ASSLEVSAVGEKLF
TRBD2 | TRBJ2-3 | TRBV27 | ASSLRLAGVATQY
NA | TRBJ2-3 | TRBV2 | ASTRHSTDTQY
NA | TRBJ2-5 | TRBV6-1 | ASIGPQVETQY
TRBD1 | TRBJ1-6 | TRBV7-9 | ASSPGQADNSPLH
NA | TRBJ2-3 | TRBV6-2/TRBV6-3 | ASSSTVGPITDTQY
TRBD2 | TRBJ2-2 | TRBV15 | ATEREGSSTGELF
TRBD1 | TRBJ2-1 | TRBV4-1 | ASSLRDRGGNEQF
NA | TRBJ2-7 | TRBV7-2 | ASSSTVSDEQY
NA | TRBJ2-3 | TRBV12-3/TRBV12-4 | ASSLENTQY
TRBD2 | TRBJ2-3 | TRBV15 | ATSSRTSGRATDTQY